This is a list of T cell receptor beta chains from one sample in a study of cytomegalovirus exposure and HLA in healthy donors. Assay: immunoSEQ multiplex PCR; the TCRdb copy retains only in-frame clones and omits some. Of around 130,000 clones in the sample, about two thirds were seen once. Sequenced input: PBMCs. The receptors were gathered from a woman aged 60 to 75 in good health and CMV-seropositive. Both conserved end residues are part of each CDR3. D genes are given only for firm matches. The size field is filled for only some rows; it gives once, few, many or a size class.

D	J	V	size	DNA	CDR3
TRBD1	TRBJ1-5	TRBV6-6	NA	TGTGCCAGCAGTTACCCGGGACAGGGTGGGCAGCCCCAGCATTTT	CASSYPGQGGQPQHF
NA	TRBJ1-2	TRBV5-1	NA	TGCGCCAGCAGCTTAGCGGGAGCTAACTATGGCTACACCTTC	CASSLAGANYGYTF
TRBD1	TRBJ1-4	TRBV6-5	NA	TGTGCCAGCAGTAAGACAGGGGGCGGGGAAAAACTGTTTTTT	CASSKTGGGEKLFF
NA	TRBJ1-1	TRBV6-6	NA	TGTGCCAGCAGCCCCGGGGGGTCGTGGAACACTGAAGCTTTCTTT	CASSPGGSWNTEAFF
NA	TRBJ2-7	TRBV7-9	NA	TGTGCCAGCAGCATGGACAGCCGCGAGCAGTACTTC	CASSMDSREQYF
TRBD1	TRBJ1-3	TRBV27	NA	TGTGCCAGCGCTCCTGGACAGGGCTATACTGGAAACACCATATATTTT	CASAPGQGYTGNTIYF
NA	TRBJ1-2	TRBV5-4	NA	TGTGCCAGCAGCTTCGGCGGGGAGGCTGACTATGGCTACACCTTC	CASSFGGEADYGYTF
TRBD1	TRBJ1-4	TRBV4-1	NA	TGCGCCAGCAGCCGACTCCAGGGGGCACCTTCAGGTACTAATGAAAAACTGTTTTTT	CASSRLQGAPSGTNEKLFF
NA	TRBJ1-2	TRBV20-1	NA	TGCAGTGTAACAGCTAACTATGGCTACACCTTC	CSVTANYGYTF
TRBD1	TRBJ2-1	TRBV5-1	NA	TGCGCCAGCAGCCGGACAGGGGACGAGTACAATGAGCAGTTCTTC	CASSRTGDEYNEQFF
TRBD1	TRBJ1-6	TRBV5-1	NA	TGCGCCAGCAGCTGGGGGACAGGGCCCTCACCCCTCCACTTT	CASSWGTGPSPLHF
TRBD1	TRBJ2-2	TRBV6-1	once	TGTGCCAGCAGTGACTTGGACAGGGGAGGTTACACCGGGGAGCTGTTTTTT	CASSDLDRGGYTGELFF
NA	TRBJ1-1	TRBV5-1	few	TGCGCCAGCAGCTTCCGGACAGCCTTATTCACTGAAGCTTTCTTT	CASSFRTALFTEAFF
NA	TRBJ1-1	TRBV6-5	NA	TGTGCCAGCAGTTACTCGCGGTTCGAGAACACTGAAGCTTTCTTT	CASSYSRFENTEAFF
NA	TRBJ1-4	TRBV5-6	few	TGTGCCAGCAGCTTGGCCCGGACAGCGGATGAAAAACTGTTTTTT	CASSLARTADEKLFF
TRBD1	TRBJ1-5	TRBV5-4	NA	TGTGCCAGCAGTCTTGACAGGGCGGATCAGCCCCAGCATTTT	CASSLDRADQPQHF
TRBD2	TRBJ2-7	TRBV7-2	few	TGTGCCAGCAGCTTCGGGGGAGGGGTAGCCTACGAGCAGTACTTC	CASSFGGGVAYEQYF
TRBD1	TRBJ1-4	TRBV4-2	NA	TGTGCCAGCAGCCAGGCCGCCGGGGGGGGACAGGAAAAACTGTTTTTT	CASSQAAGGGQEKLFF
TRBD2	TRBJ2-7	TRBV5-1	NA	TGCGCCAGCAGCTTGGTGGCAGGGAGGGCCTACGAGCAGTACTTC	CASSLVAGRAYEQYF
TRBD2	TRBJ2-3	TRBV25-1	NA	TGTGCCAGCAGTGAAGCTAGCGGGGGGGGCGCAGATACGCAGTATTTT	CASSEASGGGADTQYF
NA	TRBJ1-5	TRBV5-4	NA	TGTGCCAGCAGCTTCCAGGGTGGTCAGCCCCAGCATTTT	CASSFQGGQPQHF
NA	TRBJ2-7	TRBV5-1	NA	TGCGCCAGCAGCTTCGACAACTACGAGCAGTACTTC	CASSFDNYEQYF
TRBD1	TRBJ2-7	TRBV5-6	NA	TGTGCCAGCAGGCCGGGACAGGGAGACTACGAGCAGTACTTC	CASRPGQGDYEQYF
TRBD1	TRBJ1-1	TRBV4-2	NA	TGTGCCAGCAGCATGGGACAGGTGAACACTGAGGCTTTCTTT	CASSMGQVNTEAFF
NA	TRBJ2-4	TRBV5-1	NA	TGCGCCAGCAGCTTGGGCCCGACTATAGCCAAAAACATTCAGTACTTC	CASSLGPTIAKNIQYF
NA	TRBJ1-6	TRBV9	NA	TGTGCCAGCAGCCCTACTGGGGTTCGGGGTAATTCACCCCTCCACTTT	CASSPTGVRGNSPLHF
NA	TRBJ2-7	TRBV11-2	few	TGTGCCAGCAGCTTAGCGGCAGGGGGGAGGTACGAGCAGTACTTC	CASSLAAGGRYEQYF
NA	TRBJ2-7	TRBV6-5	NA	TGTGCCAGCAGTTCAGGGGGGCTCTACGAGCAGTACTTC	CASSSGGLYEQYF
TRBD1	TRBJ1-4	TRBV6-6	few	TGTGCCAGCAGTTGGACAGGGGATGAAAAACTGTTTTTT	CASSWTGDEKLFF
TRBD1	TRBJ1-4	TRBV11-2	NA	TGTGCCAGCAGCCTCGGGACAGGGAAGGGTGAAAAACTGTTTTTT	CASSLGTGKGEKLFF
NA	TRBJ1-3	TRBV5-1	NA	TGCGCCAGCAGCTCGACTAACACCCTCGGAGACACCATATATTTT	CASSSTNTLGDTIYF
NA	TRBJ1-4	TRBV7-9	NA	TGTGCCAGCACCACGGGGGGATCGACTAATGAAAAACTGTTTTTT	CASTTGGSTNEKLFF
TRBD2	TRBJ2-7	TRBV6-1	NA	TGTGCCAGCACCTTCGGGGGGGGAGCCTACGAGCAGTACTTC	CASTFGGGAYEQYF
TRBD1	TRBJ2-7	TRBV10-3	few	TGTGCCATCAGTCCCGGGACAGGGCTGGGAAACTCCTACGAGCAGTACTTC	CAISPGTGLGNSYEQYF
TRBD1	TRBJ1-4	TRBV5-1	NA	TGCGCCAGCAGCTCCCGAACCTTCGGACAGGCCCACCCTATTTTT	CASSSRTFGQAHPIF
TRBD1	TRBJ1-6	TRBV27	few	TGTGCCAGCAGTTTAAAGGTGACAGGGGGTTCACCCCTCCACTTT	CASSLKVTGGSPLHF
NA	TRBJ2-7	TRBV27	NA	TGTGCCAGCAGTTCCGGTCGGTACGAGCAGTACTTC	CASSSGRYEQYF
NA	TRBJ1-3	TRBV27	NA	TGTGCCAGCAGTTACCGGGGGACTGGAAACACCATATATTTT	CASSYRGTGNTIYF
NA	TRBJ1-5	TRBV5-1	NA	TGCGCCAGCAGCCAGGGACAAATGGGGCAGCCCCAGCATTTT	CASSQGQMGQPQHF
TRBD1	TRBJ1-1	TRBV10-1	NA	TGCGCCAGCAGTCAGAACAGGGGGTTGACTGAAGCTTTCTTT	CASSQNRGLTEAFF
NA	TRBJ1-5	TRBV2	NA	TGTGCCAGCAGTGGGGGGGGAAGCAATCAGCCCCAGCATTTT	CASSGGGSNQPQHF
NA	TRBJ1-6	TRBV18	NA	TGTGCCAGCTCACCACAGAGCTCCTATAATTCACCCCTCCACTTT	CASSPQSSYNSPLHF
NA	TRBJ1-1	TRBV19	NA	TGTGCCAGTAGTATAGGGGCTGCCCCCACTGAAGCTTTCTTT	CASSIGAAPTEAFF
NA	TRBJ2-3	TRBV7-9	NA	TGTGCCAGCAGCTCTCGGACTTTCACAGATACGCAGTATTTT	CASSSRTFTDTQYF
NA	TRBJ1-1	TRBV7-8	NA	TGTGCCAGCAGCTCCCTATACCCTGACACTGAAGCTTTCTTT	CASSSLYPDTEAFF
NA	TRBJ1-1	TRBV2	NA	TGTGCCAGCAGTAGGAGGAGTGAAGCTTTCTTT	CASSRRSEAFF
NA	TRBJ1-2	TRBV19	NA	TGTGCCAGTAGTATGGCCCCCTGGGCAGGCTCCTATGGCTACACCTTC	CASSMAPWAGSYGYTF
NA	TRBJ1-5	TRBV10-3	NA	TGTGCCAGCACCGGGACATCTAGCAATCAGCCCCAGCATTTT	CASTGTSSNQPQHF
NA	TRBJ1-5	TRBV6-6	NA	TGTGCCAGCAGTCGCCAGGTTAGCAATCAGCCCCAGCATTTT	CASSRQVSNQPQHF
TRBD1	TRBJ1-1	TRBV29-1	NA	TGCAGCGTGGACAGGGAGAGCACTGAAGCTTTCTTT	CSVDRESTEAFF
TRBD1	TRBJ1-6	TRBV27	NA	TGTGCCAGCAGTCCGGGACAGGGATCACCCCTCCACTTT	CASSPGQGSPLHF
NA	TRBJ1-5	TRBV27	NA	TGTGCCAGCAGTTTATCCCCGGCAGGGATAAGCAATCAGCCCCAGCATTTT	CASSLSPAGISNQPQHF
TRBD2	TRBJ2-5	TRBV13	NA	TGTGCCAGCAGCTTAGCTCGAGCGGGGGGGATCGGAGAGACCCAGTACTTC	CASSLARAGGIGETQYF